This T cell receptor (beta chain) was sequenced in a study of shared clonotypes between healthy human individuals. Regarding the study as a whole: For naive CD4 cells, approximately 5% of clonotypes were shared across a handful of donors. Blood alone was sampled, and tissue repertoires likely differ.

As regards this clone: Its antigen is unidentified.

Every subset's genomic DNA went evenly onto several immunoSEQ plates. Repertoires were generated with immunoSEQ multiplex PCR, while TCRdb's copy carries only in-frame clones and drops some. This table has 110,000 or so clones, about two thirds appearing once. The length of the CDR3 is 11 residues. The germline V gene encodes CDR1 DFQATT and CDR2 SNEGSKA (reference sequence). V lost 6 bases and J 9 bases, leaving 12 bases between the germline ends. Researchers reported that CD8 memory united CD45RO+ cells with CCR7-negative CD45RA+ TemRA cells. The source is a woman aged 25-40 years in good health. V is TRBV20-1 and J is TRBJ2-1; no firm D call. The sequenced sample consisted of memory CD8+ T cells sorted from blood. Specified subset: CD45RO+ cells pooled with CCR7-negative TemRA cells. As DNA, the CDR3 is TGCAGTGCCCCTTTTTTGGGTGAGCAGTTCTTC. This encodes CSAPFLGEQFF.